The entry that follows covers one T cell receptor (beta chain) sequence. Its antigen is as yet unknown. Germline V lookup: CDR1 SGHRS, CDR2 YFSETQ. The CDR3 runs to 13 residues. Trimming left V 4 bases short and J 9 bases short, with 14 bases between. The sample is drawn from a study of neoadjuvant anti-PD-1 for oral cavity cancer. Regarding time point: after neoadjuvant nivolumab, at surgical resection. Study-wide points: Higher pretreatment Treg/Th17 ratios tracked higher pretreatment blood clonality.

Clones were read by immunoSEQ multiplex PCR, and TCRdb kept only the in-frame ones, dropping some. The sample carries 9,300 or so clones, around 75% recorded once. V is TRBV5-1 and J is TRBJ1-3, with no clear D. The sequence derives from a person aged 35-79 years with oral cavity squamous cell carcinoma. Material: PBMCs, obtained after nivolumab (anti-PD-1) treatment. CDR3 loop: CASSPSHGATIYF. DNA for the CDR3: TGCGCCAGCAGCCCTTCACACGGAGCCACCATATATTTT.